The 20 T cell receptor beta chains reported below all come from one sample, sequenced in a study of shared clonotypes between healthy human individuals. This table comes from immunoSEQ multiplex PCR, and its TCRdb copy is limited to in-frame clones, with some not included. The table has 2.3 million or so clones, more than 80% seen once. Source material: naive CD4+ T cells from PBMCs. Subset meaning: CD45RA+ positively selected. The origin of the receptors is a man aged 18-30 years in good health. Some clones in this sample may be carry-over from other donors' samples.

The J gene is TRBJ1-2, the V gene TRBV2, with D perhaps TRBD1 (5 bases). V was trimmed by 6 bases and J by 2 bases, leaving 16 bases between them. This CDR3 contains 15 residues. Germline V gene sequence: CDR1 SNHLY, CDR2 FYNNEI. The CDR3 region is CASRAIRQRNYGYTF. The CDR3 DNA reads as TGTGCCAGCAGGGCAATTAGACAGCGCAACTATGGCTACACCTTC.

The chain has TRBV7-9 and TRBJ1-1, with TRBD1 identical over 7 bases. The CDR3 covers 15 residues. V lost 3 bases and J lost 1; bases outside the gene matches: 5. Germline V lookup: CDR1 SEHNR, CDR2 FQNEAQ (reference sequence). CDR3 in amino acids: CASSFAGQQNTEAFF. For the CDR3, the DNA is TGTGCCAGCAGCTTCGCGGGACAGCAGAACACTGAAGCTTTCTTT.

This rearrangement joins TRBV5-1 to TRBJ1-4; D unresolved. CDR1 is SGHRS, CDR2 YFSETQ, per germline. The V and J ends lost 2 bases and 0 bases respectively, with 8 bases between them. The length of the CDR3 is 15 residues. The CDR3 nucleotides read TGCGCCAGCAGCTTCCTCACGGCAACTAATGAAAAACTGTTTTTT. Residues: CASSFLTATNEKLFF.

V is TRBV29-1 and J is TRBJ2-1; 9 positions agree with TRBD2. The length of the CDR3 is 15 residues. Trimming cost V 2 bases and J 8 bases; bases outside gene matches: 10. Germline lookup yields CDR1 SQVTM and CDR2 ANQGSEA. The CDR3 region is CSVETGTSTPYEQFF. The CDR3, as DNA: TGCAGCGTTGAAACTGGGACTAGCACCCCCTATGAGCAGTTCTTC.

A few counts support this clone. The V and J genes are TRBV28 and TRBJ2-2, with 9 bases fitting TRBD2. Germline values: CDR1 MDHEN, CDR2 SYDVKM. This CDR3 has 14 amino acids. With V trimmed by 2 bases and J by 7 bases, 2 bases remained unmatched. The CDR3 spells CASSLAGGFGELFF. CDR3 coding DNA: TGTGCCAGCAGTTTAGCGGGAGGGTTCGGGGAGCTGTTTTTT.

The genes are TRBV19 and TRBJ1-1; no definite D call. The CDR3 is 8 residues long. V lost 7 bases, J lost 11 bases, and 5 bases lay in between. Germline lookup yields CDR1 LNHDA and CDR2 SQIVND (reference sequence). The DNA for the CDR3 is TGTGCCAGTATGGAGGCTTTCTTT. Amino acid sequence: CASMEAFF.

V and J are TRBV6-5 and TRBJ1-4; 12 bases fit TRBD1. The CDR3 runs to 15 residues. Looked up from germline, CDR1 is MNHEY and CDR2 is SVGAGI. Trimming removed 5 bases from V and 10 bases from J; junction bases left unmatched: 8. The chain's CDR3 is CASSRTGTGGAKLFF. DNA for the CDR3: TGTGCCAGCAGTCGAACCGGGACAGGGGGCGCAAAACTGTTTTTT.

Concerning this clone: This sample also contains other DNA sequences that code for the same CDR3. The chain links TRBV29-1 to TRBJ2-1, with TRBD2 matching over 10 bases. Per germline, CDR1 SQVTM and CDR2 ANQGSEA. This CDR3 is 13 amino acids long. V trimming: 4 bases; J trimming: 4 bases; junction bases outside the gene matches: 1. The CDR3 DNA follows: TGCAGCGTTGGACTAGCGGGTTACAATGAGCAGTTCTTC. Its protein product is CSVGLAGYNEQFF.

A remark on this clone: Other DNA sequences from this sample encode an identical CDR3 as well. This chain joins TRBV6-1 and TRBJ1-5; D is unclear. Germline values: CDR1 MNHNS, CDR2 SASEGT. With 6 bases removed from V and 0 bases from J, the gap between germline ends came to 6 bases. The CDR3 length is 13 residues. The CDR3 DNA follows: TGTGCCAGCAGCGACAATAGCAATCAGCCCCAGCATTTT. This sequence encodes CASSDNSNQPQHF.

As regards this clone: Distinct nucleotide sequences in the sample also encode this CDR3. The rearrangement uses TRBV2 and TRBJ1-1; no firm D call. V gave up 0 bases and J gave up 5 bases, with 7 bases separating them. The CDR3 covers 13 residues. Germline V gene data show CDR1 as SNHLY and CDR2 as FYNNEI. The CDR3, as DNA: TGTGCCAGCAGTGAAGCACGGGAAACTGAAGCTTTCTTT. Amino acid sequence: CASSEARETEAFF.

This rearrangement joins TRBV30 to TRBJ2-1; D may be TRBD1 (6 bases). The CDR3 contains 15 residues. The ends were cut back, 3 bases at V and 7 bases at J, with 19 bases in the middle. From germline, CDR1 is GTSNPN and CDR2 SVGIG (reference sequence). As DNA, the CDR3 is TGTGCCTGGAGGATTTTCGACAGGAGGAGGAATGAGCAGTTCTTC. Its translation: CAWRIFDRRRNEQFF.

The CDR3 region has the DNA TGTGCCAGCAGAATTGGGACTAGCGGGAGCCAAGAGACCCAGTACTTC. Translated: CASRIGTSGSQETQYF. This chain uses TRBV6-6 with TRBJ2-5; 14 bases line up with TRBD2. The germline V gene encodes CDR1 MNHNY and CDR2 SVGAGI (reference sequence). V was pared by 6 bases and J by 1 base, with 4 bases of the junction left unmatched. The CDR3 runs to 16 residues.

The genes are TRBV28 and TRBJ1-1; tentative D call: TRBD1 (5 bases). In germline, CDR1 is MDHEN, CDR2 SYDVKM. The CDR3 extends over 13 amino acids. The ends were cut back, 3 bases at V and 10 bases at J, with 15 bases in the middle. CDR3 nucleotides: TGTGCCAGCAGTTTCCACGGGACTGATAGAGCTTTCTTT. Protein: CASSFHGTDRAFF.

The chain joins TRBV19 to TRBJ2-7, with D possibly being TRBD1 (7 bases). Trimming shortened V by 10 bases and J by 3 bases, and 16 bases separated the two germline ends. The germline V gene encodes CDR1 LNHDA and CDR2 SQIVND (reference sequence). There are 13 residues in the CDR3. The CDR3 protein is CATSDRDFYEQYF. Here the CDR3 DNA reads TGTGCCACTAGCGACAGGGACTTCTACGAGCAGTACTTC.

This clone showed up just once. This chain uses TRBV5-1 with TRBJ1-1, with 11 bases identical to TRBD1. CDR3 length equals 16 residues. V lost 4 bases, J lost 1 base, and 6 bases stayed unmatched. CDR1 SGHRS and CDR2 YFSETQ come from the germline V gene. In DNA, the CDR3 is TGCGCCAGCAGCCGGGGACAGGGGGTTGCGAACACTGAAGCTTTCTTT. It specifies CASSRGQGVANTEAFF.

The gene calls are TRBV11-2 and TRBJ2-5, with D possibly TRBD2 on 6 matching bases. The germline gives CDR1 SGHAT, CDR2 FQNNGV. V gave up 7 bases and J gave up 4 bases, with 16 bases separating them. This CDR3 region has 14 residues. CDR3 sequence: CASNGLALRETQYF. As DNA, the CDR3 is TGTGCCAGCAATGGGCTAGCGTTGAGAGAGACCCAGTACTTC.

This clone appeared once. The V and J genes are TRBV28 and TRBJ2-7; D tentatively reads TRBD1 or TRBD2 (5 bases each). Trimming left V 2 bases short and J 0 bases short, with 11 bases between. Germline-derived CDR1 and CDR2 are MDHEN and SYDVKM. This CDR3 has 15 amino acids. CDR3 DNA sequence: TGTGCCAGCAGTTTAGGGACGGCCAGCTCCTACGAGCAGTACTTC. It encodes CASSLGTASSYEQYF.

This clone has just one count. This sequence joins TRBV5-1 and TRBJ1-2; 7 bases map to TRBD1. CDR1 and CDR2 (germline): SGHRS, YFSETQ. The CDR3 has 16 residues. Trimming took 4 bases from V and 4 from J; bases not matched to a gene: 13. In nucleotides, the CDR3 is TGCGCCAGCAGCCTGTACCACGGGACAGTGATCTATGGCTACACCTTC. This translates into CASSLYHGTVIYGYTF.

The chain links TRBV5-1 to TRBJ2-7, with D perhaps given as TRBD1 or TRBD2 (5 bases each). This CDR3 has 13 residues. The V gene lost 4 bases and the J gene lost 6 bases, with 14 bases spanning the gap. Germline-derived CDR1 and CDR2 are SGHRS and YFSETQ. DNA for the CDR3: TGCGCCAGCAGCCCCCCCGGGGACGGCGAGCAGTACTTC. It encodes CASSPPGDGEQYF.

This clone was recorded a few times. This chain links TRBV5-1 with TRBJ1-2; the D gene is possibly TRBD1 (5 bases). The CDR3 is made up of 13 amino acids. Germline V gene sequence: CDR1 SGHRS, CDR2 YFSETQ. V gave up 3 bases and J gave up 5 bases, with 11 bases separating them. The CDR3 coding sequence is TGCGCCAGCAGCTCCTCAGGGAGTTATGGCTACACCTTC. Its translation: CASSSSGSYGYTF.